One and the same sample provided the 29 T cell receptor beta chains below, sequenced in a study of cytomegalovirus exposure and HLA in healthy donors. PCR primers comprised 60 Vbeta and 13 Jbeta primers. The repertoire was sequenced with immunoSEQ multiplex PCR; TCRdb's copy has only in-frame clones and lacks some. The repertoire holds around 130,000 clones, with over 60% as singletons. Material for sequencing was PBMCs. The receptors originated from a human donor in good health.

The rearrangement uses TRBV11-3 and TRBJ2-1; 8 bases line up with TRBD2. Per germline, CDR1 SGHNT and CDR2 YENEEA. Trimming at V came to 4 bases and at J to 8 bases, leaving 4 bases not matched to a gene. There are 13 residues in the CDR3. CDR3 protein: CASSSGLVHEQFF. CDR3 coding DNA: TGTGCCAGCAGCTCGGGACTAGTCCATGAGCAGTTCTTC. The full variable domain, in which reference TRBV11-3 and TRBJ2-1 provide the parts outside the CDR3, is EAGVVQSPRYKIIEKKQPVAFWCNPISGHNTLYWYLQNLGQGPELLIRYENEEAVDDSQLPKDRFSAERLKGVDSTLKIQPAELGDSAVYLCASSSGLVHEQFFGPGTRLTVL.

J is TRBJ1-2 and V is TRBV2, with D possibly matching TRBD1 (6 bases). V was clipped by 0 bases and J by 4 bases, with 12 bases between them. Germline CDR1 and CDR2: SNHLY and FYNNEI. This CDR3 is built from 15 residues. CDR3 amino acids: CASSEAPDRSYGYTF. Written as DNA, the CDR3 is TGTGCCAGCAGTGAAGCGCCGGACAGAAGCTATGGCTACACCTTC.

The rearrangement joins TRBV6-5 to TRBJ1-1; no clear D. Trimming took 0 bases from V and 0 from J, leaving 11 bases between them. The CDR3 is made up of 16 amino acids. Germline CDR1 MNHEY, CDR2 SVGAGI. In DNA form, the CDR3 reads TGTGCCAGCAGTTACTCGGCGGGATATCTGAACACTGAAGCTTTCTTT. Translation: CASSYSAGYLNTEAFF.

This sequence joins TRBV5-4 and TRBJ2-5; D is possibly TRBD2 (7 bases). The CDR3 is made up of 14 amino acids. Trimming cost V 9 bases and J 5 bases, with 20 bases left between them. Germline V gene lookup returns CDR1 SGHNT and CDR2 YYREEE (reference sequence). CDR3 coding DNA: TGTGCCACCAAGAAGGGGGGAGGGATGGAGACCCAGTACTTC. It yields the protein CATKKGGGMETQYF.

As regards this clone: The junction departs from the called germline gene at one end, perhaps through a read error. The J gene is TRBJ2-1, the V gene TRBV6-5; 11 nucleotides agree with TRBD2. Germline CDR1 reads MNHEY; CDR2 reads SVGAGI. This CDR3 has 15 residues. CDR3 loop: CANSFRLAGNNEQFF. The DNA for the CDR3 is TGTGCCAACAGTTTCCGACTAGCGGGAAACAATGAGCAGTTCTTC.

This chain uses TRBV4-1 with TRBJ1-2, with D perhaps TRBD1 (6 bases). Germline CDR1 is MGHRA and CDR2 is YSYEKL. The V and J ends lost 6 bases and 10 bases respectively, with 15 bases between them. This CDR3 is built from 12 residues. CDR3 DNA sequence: TGCGCCAGCAGTCTGAGTGGACAGCTCTACACCTTC. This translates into CASSLSGQLYTF.

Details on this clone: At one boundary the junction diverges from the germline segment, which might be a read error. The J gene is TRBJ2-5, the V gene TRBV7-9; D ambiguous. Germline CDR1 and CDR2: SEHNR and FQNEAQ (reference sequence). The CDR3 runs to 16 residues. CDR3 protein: CSSSLAPFSLGETQYF. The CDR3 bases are TGTTCCAGCAGCTTAGCCCCCTTCTCTCTCGGGGAGACCCAGTACTTC.

CDR3 loop: CASSLRLNTEAFF. For the CDR3, the DNA is TGTGCCAGCAGCCTCCGGTTGAACACTGAAGCTTTCTTT. The chain joins TRBV9 to TRBJ1-1; D call uncertain. This CDR3 region has 13 residues. Germline assignment: CDR1 SGDLS and CDR2 YYNGEE. V was clipped by 4 bases and J by 0 bases, with 7 bases between them.

CDR3 DNA: TGTGCCAGCAGACCCACTATATCCTACGAGCAGTACTTC. It codes for CASRPTISYEQYF. This chain connects TRBV2 to TRBJ2-7; no reliable D call. Trimming shortened V by 6 bases and J by 1 base, and 10 bases separated the two germline ends. The CDR3 sequence is 13 residues long. Germline lookup yields CDR1 SNHLY and CDR2 FYNNEI.

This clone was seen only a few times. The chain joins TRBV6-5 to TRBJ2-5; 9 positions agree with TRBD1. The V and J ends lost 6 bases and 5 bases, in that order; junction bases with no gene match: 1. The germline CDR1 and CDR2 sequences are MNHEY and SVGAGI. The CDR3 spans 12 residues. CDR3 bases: TGTGCCAGCAGGACAGGGGGGGAGACCCAGTACTTC. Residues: CASRTGGETQYF.

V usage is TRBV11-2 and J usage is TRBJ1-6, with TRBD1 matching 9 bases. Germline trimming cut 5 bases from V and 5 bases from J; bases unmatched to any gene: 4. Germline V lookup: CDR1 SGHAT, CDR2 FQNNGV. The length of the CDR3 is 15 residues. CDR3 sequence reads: CASSPGTGNNSPLHF. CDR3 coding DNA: TGTGCCAGCAGCCCGGGGACAGGGAATAATTCACCCCTCCACTTT.

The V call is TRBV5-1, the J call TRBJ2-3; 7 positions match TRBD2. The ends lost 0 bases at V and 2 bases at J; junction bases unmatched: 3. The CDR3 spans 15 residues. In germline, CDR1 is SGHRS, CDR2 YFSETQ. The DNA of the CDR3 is TGCGCCAGCAGCTTGGGGACTAGACTCACAGATACGCAGTATTTT. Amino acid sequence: CASSLGTRLTDTQYF. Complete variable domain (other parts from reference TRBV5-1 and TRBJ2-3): KAGVTQTPRYLIKTRGQQVTLSCSPISGHRSVSWYQQTPGQGLQFLFEYFSETQRNKGNFPGRFSGRQFSNSRSEMNVSTLELGDSALYLCASSLGTRLTDTQYFGPGTRLTVL.

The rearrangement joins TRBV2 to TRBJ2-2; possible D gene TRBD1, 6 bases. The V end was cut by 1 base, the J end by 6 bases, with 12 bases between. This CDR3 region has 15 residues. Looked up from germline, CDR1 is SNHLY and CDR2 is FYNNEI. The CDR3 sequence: CASSEDAGVPGELFF. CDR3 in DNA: TGTGCCAGCAGTGAAGACGCAGGGGTCCCCGGGGAGCTGTTTTTT.

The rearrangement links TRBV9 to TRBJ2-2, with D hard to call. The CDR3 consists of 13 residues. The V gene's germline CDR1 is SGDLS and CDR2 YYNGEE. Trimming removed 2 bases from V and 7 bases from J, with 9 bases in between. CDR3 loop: CASSVSAVGELFF. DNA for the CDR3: TGTGCCAGCAGCGTGTCCGCGGTCGGGGAGCTGTTTTTT.

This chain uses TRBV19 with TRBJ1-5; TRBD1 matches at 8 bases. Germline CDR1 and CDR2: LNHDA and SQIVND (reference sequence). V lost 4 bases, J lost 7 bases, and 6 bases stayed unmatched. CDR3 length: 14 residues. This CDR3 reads CASSTIRGPQPQHF. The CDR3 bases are TGTGCCAGTAGTACGATCAGGGGGCCCCAGCCCCAGCATTTT.

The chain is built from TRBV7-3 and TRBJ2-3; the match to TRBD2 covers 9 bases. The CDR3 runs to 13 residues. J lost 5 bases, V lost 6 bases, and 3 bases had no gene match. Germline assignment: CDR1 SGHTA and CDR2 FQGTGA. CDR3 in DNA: TGTGCCAGCAGTGGCGGGGGGGGAGATACGCAGTATTTT. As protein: CASSGGGGDTQYF.

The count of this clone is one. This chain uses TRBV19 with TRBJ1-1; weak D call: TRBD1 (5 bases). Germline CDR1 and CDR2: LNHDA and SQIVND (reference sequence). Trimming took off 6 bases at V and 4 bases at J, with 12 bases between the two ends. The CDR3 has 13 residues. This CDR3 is CASRVRRGTEAFF. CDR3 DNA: TGTGCCAGTAGGGTAAGGAGGGGCACTGAAGCTTTCTTT.

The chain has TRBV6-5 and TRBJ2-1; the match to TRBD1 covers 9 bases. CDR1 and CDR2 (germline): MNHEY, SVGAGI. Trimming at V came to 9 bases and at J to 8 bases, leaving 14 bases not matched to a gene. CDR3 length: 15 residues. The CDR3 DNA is TGTGCCAGTGGGGCCCCGGACAGGGGTTGGGATGAGCAGTTCTTC. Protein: CASGAPDRGWDEQFF.

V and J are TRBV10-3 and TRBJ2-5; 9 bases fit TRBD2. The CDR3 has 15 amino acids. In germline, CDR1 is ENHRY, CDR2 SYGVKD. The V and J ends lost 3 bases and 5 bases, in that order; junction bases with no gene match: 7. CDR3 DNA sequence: TGTGCCATCAGTGATCGGGGCGGGAGGGTTGAGACCCAGTACTTC. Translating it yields CAISDRGGRVETQYF.

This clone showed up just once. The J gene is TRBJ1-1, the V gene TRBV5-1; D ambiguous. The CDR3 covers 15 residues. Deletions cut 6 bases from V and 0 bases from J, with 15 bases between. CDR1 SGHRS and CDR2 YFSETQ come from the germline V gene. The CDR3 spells CASTLFNTMNTEAFF. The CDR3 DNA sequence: TGCGCCAGCACCCTTTTCAACACCATGAACACTGAAGCTTTCTTT. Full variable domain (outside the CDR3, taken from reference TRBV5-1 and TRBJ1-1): KAGVTQTPRYLIKTRGQQVTLSCSPISGHRSVSWYQQTPGQGLQFLFEYFSETQRNKGNFPGRFSGRQFSNSRSEMNVSTLELGDSALYLCASTLFNTMNTEAFFGQGTRLTVV.

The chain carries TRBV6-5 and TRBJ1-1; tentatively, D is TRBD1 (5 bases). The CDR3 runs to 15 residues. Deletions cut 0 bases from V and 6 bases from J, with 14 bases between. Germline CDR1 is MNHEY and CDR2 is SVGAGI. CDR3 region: CASSYSSRGDPEAFF. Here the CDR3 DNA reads TGTGCCAGCAGTTACTCGAGCCGGGGGGACCCTGAAGCTTTCTTT.

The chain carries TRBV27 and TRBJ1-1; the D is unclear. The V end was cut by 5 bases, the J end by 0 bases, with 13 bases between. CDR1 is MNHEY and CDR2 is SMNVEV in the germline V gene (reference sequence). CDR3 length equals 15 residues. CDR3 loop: CASSKVRQMNTEAFF. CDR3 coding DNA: TGTGCCAGCAGTAAAGTCCGACAAATGAACACTGAAGCTTTCTTT.

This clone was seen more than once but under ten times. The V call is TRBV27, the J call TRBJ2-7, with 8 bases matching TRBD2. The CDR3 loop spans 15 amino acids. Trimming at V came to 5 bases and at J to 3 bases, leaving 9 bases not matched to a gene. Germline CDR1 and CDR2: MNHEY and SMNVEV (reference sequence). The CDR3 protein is CASSPGLERIYEQYF. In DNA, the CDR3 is TGTGCCAGCAGTCCGGGACTAGAGCGCATCTACGAGCAGTACTTC.

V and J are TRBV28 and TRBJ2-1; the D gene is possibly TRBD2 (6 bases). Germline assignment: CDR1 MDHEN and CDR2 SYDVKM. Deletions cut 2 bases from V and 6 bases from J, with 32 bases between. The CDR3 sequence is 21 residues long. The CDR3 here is CASSLLVPLGGPRGGTNEQFF. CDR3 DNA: TGTGCCAGCAGTTTACTTGTCCCTCTCGGGGGACCGCGCGGAGGAACCAATGAGCAGTTCTTC.

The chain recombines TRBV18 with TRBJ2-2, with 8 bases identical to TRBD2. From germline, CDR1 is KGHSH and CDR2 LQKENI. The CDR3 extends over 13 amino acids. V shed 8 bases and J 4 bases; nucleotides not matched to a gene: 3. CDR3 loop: CASAREVTGELFF. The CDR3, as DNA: TGTGCCAGCGCGCGGGAGGTCACCGGGGAGCTGTTTTTT.

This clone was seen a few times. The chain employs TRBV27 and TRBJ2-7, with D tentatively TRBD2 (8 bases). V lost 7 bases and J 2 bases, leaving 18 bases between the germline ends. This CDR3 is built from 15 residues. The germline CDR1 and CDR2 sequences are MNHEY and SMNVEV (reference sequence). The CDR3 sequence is CASKGASGLPYEQYF. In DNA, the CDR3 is TGTGCCAGCAAGGGGGCTAGCGGGCTACCCTACGAGCAGTACTTC.

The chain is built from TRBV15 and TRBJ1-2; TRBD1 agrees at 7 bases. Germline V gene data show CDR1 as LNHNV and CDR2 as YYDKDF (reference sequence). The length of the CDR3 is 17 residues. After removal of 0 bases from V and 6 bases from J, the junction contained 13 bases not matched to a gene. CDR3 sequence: CATSREGTVMGENGYTF. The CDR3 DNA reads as TGTGCCACCAGCAGAGAGGGGACAGTGATGGGCGAGAATGGCTACACCTTC.

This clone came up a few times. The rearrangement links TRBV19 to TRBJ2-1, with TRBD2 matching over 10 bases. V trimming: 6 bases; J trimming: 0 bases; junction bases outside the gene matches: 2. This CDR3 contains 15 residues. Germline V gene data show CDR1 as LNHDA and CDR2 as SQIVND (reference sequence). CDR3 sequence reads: CASRSSGSSYNEQFF. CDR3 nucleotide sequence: TGTGCCAGTAGGTCTAGCGGGAGCTCCTACAATGAGCAGTTCTTC.

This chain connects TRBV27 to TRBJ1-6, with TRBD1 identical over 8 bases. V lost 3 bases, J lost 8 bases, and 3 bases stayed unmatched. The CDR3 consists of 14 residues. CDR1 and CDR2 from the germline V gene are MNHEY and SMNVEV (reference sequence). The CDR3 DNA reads TGTGCCAGCAGTTTTCAGGGGGCGCATTCACCCCTCCACTTT. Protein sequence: CASSFQGAHSPLHF.